This TCR beta chain was captured by sequencing in a study of spatial heterogeneity in lung cancer. Time point indicated: blood at routine non-recurrence follow-up after resection. This CDR3 comprises 13 residues. CDR1 and CDR2 (germline): SNHLY, FYNNEI. Deletions cut 1 base from V and 6 bases from J, with 6 bases between. TCRdb independently ran MiXCR on the 5' RACE reads; one entry per CDR3 protein. In the table there are about 94,000 distinct CDR3 sequences, 15% to 20% of which are singletons. The input for sequencing was PBMCs, taken at follow-up. The J gene is TRBJ2-2, the V gene TRBV2; D gene ambiguous. The receptor's source is a male donor with early-stage non-small cell lung cancer. The CDR3: CASSEERAGELFF. The CDR3 DNA reads as TGTGCCAGCAGTGAAGAGAGAGCCGGGGAGCTGTTTTTT.